This T cell receptor (beta chain) was found in a study of shared clonotypes between healthy human individuals. Some clones are missing from TCRdb's copy, which holds only in-frame ones; the method was immunoSEQ multiplex PCR. This table holds 100,000 or so clones, roughly 70% found once. The junction had 19 bases not matched to a gene; V was cut back by 4 bases and J by 5 bases. Germline V gene lookup returns CDR1 SGHRS and CDR2 YFSETQ. The CDR3 is made up of 20 amino acids. The chain uses TRBV5-1 and TRBJ2-5, with TRBD2 identical over 14 bases. This clonotype originated in a woman aged 30 to 39 in good health. Sequenced: memory CD8+ T cells sorted from blood. The subset is: CD45RO+ cells pooled with CCR7-negative TemRA cells. Here the CDR3 DNA reads TGCGCCAGCAGCCAACCTACCGGGACTAGCGGGAGAGGAGGTTGGGAGACCCAGTACTTC. Translating gives CASSQPTGTSGRGGWETQYF.